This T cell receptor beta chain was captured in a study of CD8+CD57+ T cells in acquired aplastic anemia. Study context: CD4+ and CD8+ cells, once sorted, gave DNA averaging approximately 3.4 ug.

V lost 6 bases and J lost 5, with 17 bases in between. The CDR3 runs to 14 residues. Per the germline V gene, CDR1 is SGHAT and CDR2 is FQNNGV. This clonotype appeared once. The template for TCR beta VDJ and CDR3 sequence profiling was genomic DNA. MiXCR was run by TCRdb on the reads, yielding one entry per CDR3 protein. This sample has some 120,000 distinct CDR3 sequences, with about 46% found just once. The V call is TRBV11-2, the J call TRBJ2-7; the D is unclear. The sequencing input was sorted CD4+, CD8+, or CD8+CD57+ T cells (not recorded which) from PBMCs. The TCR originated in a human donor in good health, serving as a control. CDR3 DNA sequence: TGTGCCAGCAGATCCACCCGCATAGGCCACGAGCAGTACTTC. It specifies CASRSTRIGHEQYF.